This TCR beta chain is drawn from a study of a mutant IDH1 vaccine in newly diagnosed glioma. Across the study: Pretreatment consisted of radiotherapy, temozolomide, or both, with most receiving both.

Time point reported: week 11, during vaccination. Doses of 300 ug of mutant IDH1 20-mer peptide were given with topical imiquimod. Assay used: immunoSEQ multiplex PCR; TCRdb lists only in-frame clones, some missing. The repertoire holds some 130,000 clones, with around 80% as singletons. Concerning this clone itself: Its antigen is unknown.

The sample here was PBMCs, taken from a glioma patient whose treatment included an IDH1 peptide vaccine. This clonotype was sampled from a middle-aged man with glioma.

The chain's CDR3 is CASSLGPQGTDTQYF. In DNA form, the CDR3 reads TGTGCCAGCAGCTTAGGTCCACAGGGGACAGATACGCAGTATTTT. The V and J genes are TRBV6-5 and TRBJ2-3; 7 bases agree with TRBD1. This CDR3 spans 15 amino acids. Germline assignment: CDR1 MNHEY and CDR2 SVGAGI. The junction had 9 bases not matched to a gene; V was cut back by 6 bases and J by 3 bases.